Listed below are T cell receptor beta chains from one sample, sequenced in a study of technical replicates of blood from a handful of donors. TCRdb's copy holds only in-frame clones and misses some; the assay was immunoSEQ multiplex PCR. The table lists tens of thousands of clones, 90% to 95% of them singletons. The sequenced material came from T cells isolated from PBMCs. Every receptor here comes from a human donor in good health. Each CDR3 is given with its conserved first and last residue. D genes are given only for firm matches. The size field is filled for only some rows; it gives once, few, many or a size class.

j_call	d_call	v_call	clone_size	cdr3_aa	cdr3_nt
TRBJ2-3	-	TRBV5-1	-	CASSLGGGTDTQYF	TGCGCCAGCAGCTTAGGCGGGGGCACAGATACGCAGTATTTT
TRBJ1-2	-	TRBV5-6	-	CASSVGGPGYTF	TGTGCCAGCAGCGTCGGGGGTCCTGGCTACACCTTC
TRBJ2-3	TRBD2	TRBV11-3	-	CASSSRTSGTDTQYF	TGTGCCAGCAGCTCACGGACTAGCGGCACAGATACGCAGTATTTT
TRBJ1-1	-	TRBV28	-	CASRPAQTANTEAFF	TGTGCCAGCAGGCCTGCACAAACAGCGAACACTGAAGCTTTCTTT
TRBJ2-1	-	TRBV6-1	-	CASRIGVEYSNEQFF	TGTGCCAGCAGAATAGGGGTTGAGTATAGCAATGAGCAGTTCTTC
TRBJ2-2	-	TRBV14	once	CASSQDTGWVTGELFF	TGTGCCAGCAGCCAAGATACAGGTTGGGTCACCGGGGAGCTGTTTTTT
TRBJ2-3	TRBD2	TRBV6-4	-	CASSDSASGVTDTQYF	TGTGCCAGCAGTGACTCGGCTAGCGGTGTGACAGATACGCAGTATTTT
TRBJ2-7	TRBD1	TRBV29-1	-	CSVEAGGDRYF	TGCAGCGTTGAAGCAGGGGGCGACAGGTACTTC
TRBJ1-4	-	TRBV6-1	once	CASSGLNRVGEKLFF	TGTGCCAGCAGTGGTTTGAACAGGGTAGGCGAAAAACTGTTTTTT
TRBJ2-5	TRBD2	TRBV5-4	-	CASSFSGGRPETQYF	TGTGCCAGCAGCTTCTCGGGGGGGCGTCCAGAGACCCAGTACTTC
TRBJ2-1	TRBD1	TRBV5-1	-	CASSLGGGGDPPNEQFF	TGCGCCAGCAGCTTAGGGGGCGGAGGAGACCCCCCCAATGAGCAGTTCTTC
TRBJ2-3	-	TRBV7-2	-	CASSQKIGESQYF	TGTGCCAGCAGCCAGAAAATCGGGGAATCGCAGTATTTT
TRBJ1-2	-	TRBV6-5	-	CASALRSGGGYTF	TGTGCCAGCGCTTTAAGGTCCGGCGGTGGCTACACCTTC
TRBJ1-4	-	TRBV5-1	-	CASSLDRSNEKLFF	TGCGCCAGCAGCTTGGACAGGTCTAATGAAAAACTGTTTTTT
TRBJ2-7	TRBD1	TRBV5-6	-	CASSFPGQGREQYF	TGTGCCAGCAGCTTCCCGGGACAGGGACGGGAGCAGTACTTC
TRBJ2-7	TRBD1	TRBV19	-	CASSGQVSSYEQYF	TGTGCCAGTAGTGGACAGGTGAGCTCCTACGAGCAGTACTTC
TRBJ1-1	TRBD1	TRBV5-1	once	CASRETGDPTGTEAFF	TGCGCCAGCAGGGAGACAGGGGACCCTACCGGCACTGAAGCTTTCTTT
TRBJ2-5	-	TRBV5-4	-	CASSSQGEETQYF	TGTGCCAGCAGCAGCCAGGGTGAAGAGACCCAGTACTTC
TRBJ2-1	TRBD2	TRBV5-1	-	CASSLEGGIAGYNEQFF	TGCGCCAGCAGCTTGGAAGGTGGGATAGCGGGATACAATGAGCAGTTCTTC
TRBJ2-3	TRBD2	TRBV5-4	once	CASSFWTSGADTQYF	TGTGCCAGCAGCTTCTGGACTAGCGGGGCAGATACGCAGTATTTT
TRBJ2-2	TRBD2	TRBV23-1	-	CASSQLGTRVGADTGELFF	TGCGCCAGCAGTCAACTTGGGACTAGGGTAGGGGCGGACACCGGGGAGCTGTTTTTT
TRBJ1-6	-	TRBV30	-	CAWSPLGRTYNSPLHF	TGTGCCTGGAGCCCCTTAGGGAGGACCTATAATTCACCCCTCCACTTT
TRBJ1-6	-	TRBV5-1	-	CASSLAVGSNSPLHF	TGCGCCAGCAGCTTGGCTGTAGGGAGCAACTCACCCCTCCACTTT
TRBJ2-1	-	TRBV1	-	CTSSQKATDTNEQFF	TGCACCAGCAGCCAAAAGGCGACGGACACCAATGAGCAGTTCTTC
TRBJ2-7	-	TRBV28	-	CASSSRSSEQYF	TGTGCCAGCAGTTCCCGGAGTTCCGAGCAGTACTTC
TRBJ1-6	-	TRBV4-1	-	CASSQVKAALGSPLHF	TGCGCCAGCAGCCAGGTAAAGGCGGCCCTTGGGTCACCCCTCCACTTT
TRBJ1-2	-	TRBV28	-	CASSAGTPNYGYTF	TGTGCCAGTTCCGCCGGGACACCTAACTATGGCTACACCTTC